This paragraph reports one T cell receptor beta chain. This entry belongs to a study of T cell changes during pregnancy in multiple sclerosis. Produced via immunoSEQ multiplex PCR; TCRdb's table is partial and in-frame only. The sample yields 85,000 to 90,000 clones, 94% seen once. This sample comprised peripheral blood, obtained after pregnancy. This TCR was sampled from a female donor in good health, enrolled as a control in a pregnancy study.

DNA of the CDR3: TGTGCCAGCAGTGGACAGACAGGCCGGGGCTACAATGAGCAGTTCTTC. Translating gives CASSGQTGRGYNEQFF. The chain carries TRBV6-1 and TRBJ2-1, with D possibly being TRBD1 (6 bases). Between the trimmed V and J ends, which lost 4 bases and 3 bases, there was a span of 16 bases. The CDR3 totals 16 residues. The germline V gene has CDR1 MNHNS and CDR2 SASEGT.